The 3 T cell receptor beta chains reported below all come from one sample, sequenced in a study of T cells in Graves' hyperthyroidism and ophthalmopathy. RNA transcripts yielded amplified TCR beta CDR3 regions. With the HTBI primer set, the TCR CDR3 went through a first round of RT-PCR. TCRdb re-analysed the multiplex PCR reads in MiXCR, keeping a single row per CDR3 protein. The table lists about 300,000 distinct CDR3 sequences, 12% to 15% of them singletons. The source material was blood. Receptors were obtained from a woman aged 40 to 55 with Graves' hyperthyroidism.

Concerning this clonotype itself: The junction departs from the called germline gene at one end, perhaps through a read error. The chain carries TRBV28 and TRBJ1-6; D not resolved. The CDR3 is 15 residues long. Germline V gene sequence: CDR1 MDHEN, CDR2 SYDVKM. Written as DNA, the CDR3 is TGTGCCAGCATTCCGCAGAGCTCCTATAATCCACCCCTCCACTTT. This encodes CASIPQSSYNPPLHF.

This clonotype showed up many times. The chain couples TRBV6-1 to TRBJ2-1; 12 bases agree with TRBD2. The length of the CDR3 is 14 residues. Germline CDR1 MNHNS, CDR2 SASEGT. Germline trimming cut 6 bases from V and 8 bases from J; bases unmatched to any gene: 5. The chain's CDR3 is CASSRLAGVYEQFF. In DNA form, the CDR3 reads TGTGCCAGCAGCAGACTAGCGGGAGTGTATGAGCAGTTCTTC.

This clonotype was seen at least ten times. Here the CDR3 reads CASSQTGATDTQYF. CDR3 DNA sequence: TGTGCCAGCAGTCAGACAGGGGCCACAGATACGCAGTATTTT. This chain joins TRBV12-3 or TRBV12-4 and TRBJ2-3, with 8 nucleotides matching TRBD1. The ends lost 5 bases at V and 2 bases at J; junction bases unmatched: 3. The CDR3 loop spans 14 amino acids.